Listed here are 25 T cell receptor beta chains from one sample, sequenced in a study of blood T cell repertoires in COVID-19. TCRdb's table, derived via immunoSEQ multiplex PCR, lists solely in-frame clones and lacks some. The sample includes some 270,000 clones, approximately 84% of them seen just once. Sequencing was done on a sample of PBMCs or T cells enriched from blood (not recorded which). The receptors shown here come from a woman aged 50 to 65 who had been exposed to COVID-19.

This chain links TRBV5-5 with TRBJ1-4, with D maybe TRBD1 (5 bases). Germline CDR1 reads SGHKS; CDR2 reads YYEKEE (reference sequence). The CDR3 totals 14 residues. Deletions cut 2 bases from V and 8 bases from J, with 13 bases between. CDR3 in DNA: TGTGCCAGCAGCTTCGGTCAGGGTAGGGAAAAACTGTTTTTT. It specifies CASSFGQGREKLFF. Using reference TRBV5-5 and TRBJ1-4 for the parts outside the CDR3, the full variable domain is DAGVTQSPTHLIKTRGQQVTLRCSPISGHKSVSWYQQVLGQGPQFIFQYYEKEERGRGNFPDRFSARQFPNYSSELNVNALLLGDSALYLCASSFGQGREKLFFGSGTQLSVL.

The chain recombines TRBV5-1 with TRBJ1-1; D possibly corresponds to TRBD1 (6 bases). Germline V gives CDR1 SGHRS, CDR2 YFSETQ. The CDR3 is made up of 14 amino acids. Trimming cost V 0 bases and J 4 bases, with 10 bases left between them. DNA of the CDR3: TGCGCCAGCAGCTTGGAGGGGGAGGGCACTGAAGCTTTCTTT. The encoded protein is CASSLEGEGTEAFF. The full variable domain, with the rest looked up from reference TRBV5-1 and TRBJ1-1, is KAGVTQTPRYLIKTRGQQVTLSCSPISGHRSVSWYQQTPGQGLQFLFEYFSETQRNKGNFPGRFSGRQFSNSRSEMNVSTLELGDSALYLCASSLEGEGTEAFFGQGTRLTVV.

The CDR3 loop is CASSLLAGRPGELFF. The CDR3 DNA is TGTGCCAGCAGTTTACTAGCGGGGAGACCCGGGGAGCTGTTTTTT. The chain uses TRBV27 and TRBJ2-2; 9 bases map to TRBD2. The V gene's germline CDR1 is MNHEY and CDR2 SMNVEV (reference sequence). Trimming took 2 bases from V and 6 from J; bases not matched to a gene: 4. The CDR3 contains 15 residues.

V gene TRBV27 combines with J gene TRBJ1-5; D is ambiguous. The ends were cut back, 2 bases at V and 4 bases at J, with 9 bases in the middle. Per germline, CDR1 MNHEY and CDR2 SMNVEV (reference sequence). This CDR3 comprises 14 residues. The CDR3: CASSLRTGNQPQHF. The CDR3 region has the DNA TGTGCCAGCAGTTTAAGGACGGGGAATCAGCCCCAGCATTTT.

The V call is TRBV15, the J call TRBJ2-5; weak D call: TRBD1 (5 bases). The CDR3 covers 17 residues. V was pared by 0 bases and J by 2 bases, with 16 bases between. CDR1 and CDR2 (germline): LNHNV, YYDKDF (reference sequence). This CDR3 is CATSRDLPLAGQETQYF. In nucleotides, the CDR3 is TGTGCCACCAGCAGAGATCTACCCTTGGCAGGGCAAGAGACCCAGTACTTC. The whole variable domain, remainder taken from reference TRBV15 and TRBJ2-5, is DAMVIQNPRYQVTQFGKPVTLSCSQTLNHNVMYWYQQKSSQAPKLLFHYYDKDFNNEADTPDNFQSRRPNTSFCFLDIRSPGLGDTAMYLCATSRDLPLAGQETQYFGPGTRLLVL.

For the CDR3, the DNA is TGTGCCAGCAGCTTGGACAGGGCCTATGGCTACACCTTC. This sequence encodes CASSLDRAYGYTF. V usage is TRBV5-4 and J usage is TRBJ1-2; weak D call: TRBD1 (6 bases). The germline gives CDR1 SGHNT, CDR2 YYREEE (reference sequence). The V and J ends lost 0 bases and 4 bases respectively, with 7 bases between them. This CDR3 has 13 amino acids.

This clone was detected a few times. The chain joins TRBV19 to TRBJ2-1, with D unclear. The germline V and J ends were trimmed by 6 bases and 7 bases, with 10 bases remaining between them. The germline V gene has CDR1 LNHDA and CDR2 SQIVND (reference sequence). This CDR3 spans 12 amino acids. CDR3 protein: CASSVTGNEQFF. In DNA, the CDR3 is TGTGCCAGTAGCGTCACCGGGAATGAGCAGTTCTTC.

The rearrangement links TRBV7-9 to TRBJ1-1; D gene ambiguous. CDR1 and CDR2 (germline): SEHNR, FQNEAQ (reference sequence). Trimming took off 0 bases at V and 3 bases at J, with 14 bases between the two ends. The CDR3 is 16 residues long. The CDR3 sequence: CASSLAREARDTEAFF. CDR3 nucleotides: TGTGCCAGCAGCTTAGCCCGGGAGGCAAGGGACACTGAAGCTTTCTTT. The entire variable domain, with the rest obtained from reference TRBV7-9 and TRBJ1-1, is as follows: DTGVSQNPRHKITKRGQNVTFRCDPISEHNRLYWYRQTLGQGPEFLTYFQNEAQLEKSRLLSDRFSAERPKGSFSTLEIQRTEQGDSAMYLCASSLAREARDTEAFFGQGTRLTVV.

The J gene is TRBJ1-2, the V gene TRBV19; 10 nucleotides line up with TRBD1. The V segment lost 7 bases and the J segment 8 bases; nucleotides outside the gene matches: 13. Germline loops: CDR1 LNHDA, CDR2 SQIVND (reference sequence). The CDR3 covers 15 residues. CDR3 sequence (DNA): TGTGCCAGTACCCCCGGGGACAGGGGACTAAGGGGCTACACCTTC. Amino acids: CASTPGDRGLRGYTF.

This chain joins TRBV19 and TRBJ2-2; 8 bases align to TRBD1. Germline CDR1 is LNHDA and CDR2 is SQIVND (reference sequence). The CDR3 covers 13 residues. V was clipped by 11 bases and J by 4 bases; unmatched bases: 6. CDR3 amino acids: CAGHRGVTGELFF. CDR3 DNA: TGTGCCGGCCACAGGGGGGTCACCGGGGAGCTGTTTTTT.

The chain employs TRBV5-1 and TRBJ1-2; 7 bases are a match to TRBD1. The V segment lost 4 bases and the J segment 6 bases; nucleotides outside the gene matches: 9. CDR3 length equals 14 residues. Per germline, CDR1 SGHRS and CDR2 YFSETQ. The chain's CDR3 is CASSPVEGADGYTF. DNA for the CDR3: TGCGCCAGCAGCCCCGTGGAGGGGGCGGATGGCTACACCTTC.

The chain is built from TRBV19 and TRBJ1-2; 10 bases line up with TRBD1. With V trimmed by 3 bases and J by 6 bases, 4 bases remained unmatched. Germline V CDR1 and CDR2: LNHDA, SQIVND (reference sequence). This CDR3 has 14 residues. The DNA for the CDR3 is TGTGCCAGTAGTATCAGGGACAGGGGCCATGGCTACACCTTC. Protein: CASSIRDRGHGYTF. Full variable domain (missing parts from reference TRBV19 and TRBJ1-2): DGGITQSPKYLFRKEGQNVTLSCEQNLNHDAMYWYRQDPGQGLRLIYYSQIVNDFQKGDIAEGYSVSREKKESFPLTVTSAQKNPTAFYLCASSIRDRGHGYTFGSGTRLTVV.

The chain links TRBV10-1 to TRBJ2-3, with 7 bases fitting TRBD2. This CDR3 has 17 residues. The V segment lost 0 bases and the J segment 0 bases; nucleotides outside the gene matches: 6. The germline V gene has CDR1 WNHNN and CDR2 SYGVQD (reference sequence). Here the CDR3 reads CASSESPLAESTDTQYF. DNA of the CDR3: TGCGCCAGCAGTGAGTCCCCCCTAGCGGAGAGCACAGATACGCAGTATTTT.

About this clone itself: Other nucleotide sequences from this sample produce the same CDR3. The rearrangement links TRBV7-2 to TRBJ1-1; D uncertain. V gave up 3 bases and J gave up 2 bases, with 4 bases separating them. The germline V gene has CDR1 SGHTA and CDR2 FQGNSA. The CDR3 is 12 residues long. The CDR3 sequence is CASSFSNTEAFF. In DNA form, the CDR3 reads TGTGCCAGCAGCTTTAGCAACACTGAAGCTTTCTTT.

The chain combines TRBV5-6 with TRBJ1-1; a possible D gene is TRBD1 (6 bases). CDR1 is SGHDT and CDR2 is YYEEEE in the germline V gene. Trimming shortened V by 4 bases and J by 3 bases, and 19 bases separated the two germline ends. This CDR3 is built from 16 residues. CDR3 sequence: CASSRVTGIGYTEAFF. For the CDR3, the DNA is TGTGCCAGCAGCCGCGTCACAGGGATTGGGTACACTGAAGCTTTCTTT.

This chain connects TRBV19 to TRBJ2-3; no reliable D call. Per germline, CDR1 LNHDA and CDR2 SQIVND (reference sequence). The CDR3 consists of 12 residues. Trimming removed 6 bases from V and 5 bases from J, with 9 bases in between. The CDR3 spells CASSPAGDTQYF. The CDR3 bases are TGTGCCAGTAGCCCGGCAGGAGATACGCAGTATTTT.

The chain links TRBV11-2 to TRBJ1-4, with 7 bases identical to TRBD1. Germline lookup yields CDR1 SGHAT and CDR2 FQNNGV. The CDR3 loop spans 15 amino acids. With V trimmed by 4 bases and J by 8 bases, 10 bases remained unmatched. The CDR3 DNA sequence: TGTGCCAGCAGCTCCAGGGGGTCCCTTTCCGAAAAACTGTTTTTT. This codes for CASSSRGSLSEKLFF.

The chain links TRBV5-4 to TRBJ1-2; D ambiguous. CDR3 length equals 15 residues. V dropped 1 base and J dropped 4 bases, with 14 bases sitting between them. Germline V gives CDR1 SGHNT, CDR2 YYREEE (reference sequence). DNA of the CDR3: TGTGCCAGCAGCTTGTATTCACGGGAGGGCTATGGCTACACCTTC. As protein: CASSLYSREGYGYTF.

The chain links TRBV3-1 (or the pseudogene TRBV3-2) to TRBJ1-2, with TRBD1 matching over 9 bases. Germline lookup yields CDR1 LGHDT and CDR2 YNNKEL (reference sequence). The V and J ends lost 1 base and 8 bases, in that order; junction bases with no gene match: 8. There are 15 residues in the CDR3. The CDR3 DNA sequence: TGTGCCAGCAGCCAAGTACCCGGGACAGGGCAGGGCTACACCTTC. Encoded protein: CASSQVPGTGQGYTF.

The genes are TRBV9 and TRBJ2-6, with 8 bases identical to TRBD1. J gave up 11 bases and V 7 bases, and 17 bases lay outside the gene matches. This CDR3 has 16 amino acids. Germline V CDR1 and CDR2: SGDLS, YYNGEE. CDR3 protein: CASSQGAGGASDVLTF. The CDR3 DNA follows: TGTGCCAGCTCTCAAGGGGCAGGGGGCGCGAGCGACGTCCTGACTTTC.

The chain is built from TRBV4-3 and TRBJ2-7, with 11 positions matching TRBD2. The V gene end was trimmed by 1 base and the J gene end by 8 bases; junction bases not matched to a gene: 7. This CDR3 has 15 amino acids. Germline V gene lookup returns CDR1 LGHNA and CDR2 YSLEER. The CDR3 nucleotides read TGCGCCAGCAGCCAAGCGGTGCTAGCGGGGGGCCAGCAGTACTTC. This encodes CASSQAVLAGGQQYF.

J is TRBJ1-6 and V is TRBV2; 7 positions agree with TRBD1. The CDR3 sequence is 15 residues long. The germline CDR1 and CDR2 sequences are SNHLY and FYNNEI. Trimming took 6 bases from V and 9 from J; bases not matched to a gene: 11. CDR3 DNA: TGTGCCAGCAGCGCCCCGACAGGGTGGAGTTCACCCCTCCACTTT. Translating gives CASSAPTGWSSPLHF.

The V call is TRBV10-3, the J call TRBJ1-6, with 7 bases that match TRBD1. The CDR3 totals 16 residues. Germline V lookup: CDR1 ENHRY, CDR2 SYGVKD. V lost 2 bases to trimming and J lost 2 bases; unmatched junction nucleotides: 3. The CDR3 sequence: CAISEGGTAYNSPLHF. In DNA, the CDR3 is TGTGCCATCAGTGAGGGAGGGACAGCCTATAATTCACCCCTCCACTTT.

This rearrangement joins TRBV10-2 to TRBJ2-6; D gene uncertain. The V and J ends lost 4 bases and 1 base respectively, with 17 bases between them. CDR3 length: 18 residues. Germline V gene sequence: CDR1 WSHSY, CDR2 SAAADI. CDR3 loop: CASSVHAAPRSGANVLTF. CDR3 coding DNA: TGCGCCAGCAGTGTACATGCCGCTCCGAGGTCTGGGGCCAACGTCCTGACTTTC.

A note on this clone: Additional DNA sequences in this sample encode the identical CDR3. The CDR3 loop reads CASSQVLAGNEQFF. The CDR3 DNA is TGCGCCAGCAGCCAAGTATTAGCGGGCAATGAGCAGTTCTTC. The rearrangement links TRBV4-3 to TRBJ2-1; 7 positions agree with TRBD2. CDR1 LGHNA and CDR2 YSLEER come from the germline V gene. V shed 1 base and J 6 bases; nucleotides not matched to a gene: 3. This CDR3 comprises 14 residues.